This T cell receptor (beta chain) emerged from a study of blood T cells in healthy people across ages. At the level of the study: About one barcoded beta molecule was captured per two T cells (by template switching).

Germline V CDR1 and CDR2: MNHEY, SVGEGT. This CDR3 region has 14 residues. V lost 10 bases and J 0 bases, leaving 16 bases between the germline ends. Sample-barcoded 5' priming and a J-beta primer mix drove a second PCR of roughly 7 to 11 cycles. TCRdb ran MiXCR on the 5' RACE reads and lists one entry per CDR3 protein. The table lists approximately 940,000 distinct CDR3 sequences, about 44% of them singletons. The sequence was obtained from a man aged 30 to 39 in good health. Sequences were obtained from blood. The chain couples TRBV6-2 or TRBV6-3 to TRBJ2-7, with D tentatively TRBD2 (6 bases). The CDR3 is CAISLDGSSYEQYF. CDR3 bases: TGTGCCATCTCCTTGGACGGGAGCTCCTACGAGCAGTACTTC.